The 21 T cell receptor beta chains presented below share a single source sample, sequenced in a study of T cells in Graves' hyperthyroidism and ophthalmopathy. The investigators amplified TCR beta CDR3 regions from RNA transcripts. HTBI primers were used for first-round RT-PCR of the TCR CDR3. TCRdb passed the multiplex PCR reads through MiXCR, listing each CDR3 protein once. The sample has 460,000 or so distinct CDR3 sequences, about an eighth seen once. Sample: blood. These receptor sequences come from a woman between 18 and 29 years old with Graves' hyperthyroidism.

This clonotype was recorded at least ten times. The CDR3 DNA reads TGTGCCAGCTCAGACAGCCCGAACACTGAAGCTTTCTTT. Translated, it gives CASSDSPNTEAFF. The chain uses TRBV18 and TRBJ1-1, with a tentative D call TRBD1 (5 bases). The CDR3 covers 13 residues. Germline CDR1 and CDR2: KGHSH and LQKENI. Trimming stripped 5 bases from V and 1 base from J, with 8 bases between.

The CDR3: CASSLTFKGRETQYF. The DNA for the CDR3 is TGTGCCAGCAGTCTGACTTTCAAGGGGCGAGAGACCCAGTACTTC. The gene calls are TRBV27 and TRBJ2-5; tentatively, D is TRBD1 (5 bases). The CDR3 length is 15 residues. Between the trimmed V and J ends, which lost 5 bases and 4 bases, there was a span of 17 bases. CDR1 and CDR2 from the germline V gene are MNHEY and SMNVEV (reference sequence).

The sample holds a few counts of this clonotype. V is TRBV27 and J is TRBJ2-1; D might be TRBD2 (6 bases). Trimming left V 3 bases short and J 9 bases short, with 15 bases between. Per germline, CDR1 MNHEY and CDR2 SMNVEV (reference sequence). The CDR3 runs 14 residues. CDR3 protein: CASSLVAGRVEQFF. As DNA, the CDR3 is TGTGCCAGCAGTTTGGTTGCGGGAAGGGTTGAGCAGTTCTTC.

This clonotype was seen repeatedly, ten times or more. V and J are TRBV5-1 and TRBJ2-5, with D possibly being TRBD2 (5 bases). Between the trimmed V and J ends, which lost 4 bases and 0 bases, there was a span of 13 bases. The CDR3 spans 15 residues. CDR1 SGHRS and CDR2 YFSETQ come from the germline V gene. CDR3 sequence (DNA): TGCGCCAGCAGCCTCGCCGGGGTACACCAAGAGACCCAGTACTTC. Its protein is CASSLAGVHQETQYF.

This clonotype was counted many times. This chain connects TRBV7-8 to TRBJ2-3; the D is unclear. V lost 5 bases and J lost 5, with 14 bases in between. The germline V gene encodes CDR1 SGHVS and CDR2 FQNEAQ. CDR3 length: 14 amino acids. The CDR3 loop reads CASSPSRGLDTQYF. The CDR3 nucleotides read TGTGCCAGCAGCCCTTCCCGCGGCTTAGATACGCAGTATTTT.

This clonotype was seen ten or more times. The chain recombines TRBV20-1 with TRBJ2-3; 7 bases are a match to TRBD2. V lost 4 bases and J lost 0; bases outside the gene matches: 16. Germline V gene sequence: CDR1 DFQATT, CDR2 SNEGSKA (reference sequence). This CDR3 region has 18 residues. This chain's CDR3 is CSATTLREGLMSTDTQYF. CDR3 DNA: TGCAGTGCTACAACATTGAGGGAGGGGTTAATGAGCACAGATACGCAGTATTTT.

Ten or more counts support this clonotype. V and J are TRBV6-1 and TRBJ2-7; tentative D call: TRBD2 (6 bases). This CDR3 has 12 residues. V was trimmed by 6 bases and J by 7 bases, leaving 13 bases between them. Germline V gives CDR1 MNHNS, CDR2 SASEGT. This chain's CDR3 is CASRRLGREQYV. The CDR3 nucleotides read TGTGCCAGCAGGCGACTAGGGCGGGAGCAGTACGTC.

V is TRBV25-1 and J is TRBJ1-6, with D tentatively TRBD1 (6 bases). The CDR3 sequence is 15 residues long. The germline V and J ends were trimmed by 10 bases and 6 bases, with 19 bases remaining between them. Germline CDR1 reads MGHDK; CDR2 reads SYGVNS. The CDR3 loop is CANRERALINSPLHF. In DNA, the CDR3 is TGTGCCAACAGGGAAAGGGCGCTGATTAATTCACCCCTCCACTTT.

The rearrangement joins TRBV18 to TRBJ2-7, with 9 bases fitting TRBD1. Germline V gene lookup returns CDR1 KGHSH and CDR2 LQKENI. J lost 5 bases, V lost 3 bases, and 11 bases had no gene match. The CDR3 extends over 16 amino acids. CDR3 residues: CASSPILGQGLDEQYV. As DNA, the CDR3 is TGTGCCAGCTCACCCATTCTCGGACAGGGGCTCGACGAGCAGTACGTC.

The chain links TRBV7-9 to TRBJ2-1; D unclear. Germline lookup yields CDR1 SEHNR and CDR2 FQNEAQ (reference sequence). V was pared by 2 bases and J by 4 bases, with 18 bases between. This CDR3 contains 17 residues. DNA for the CDR3: TGTGCCAGCAGCTTACTCGGCAGTTCATTCTTTTACAATGAGCAGTTCTTC. Its protein is CASSLLGSSFFYNEQFF.

CDR3 sequence: CATSSEKRGRGYTF. CDR3 nucleotide sequence: TGTGCCACCAGCAGTGAAAAGCGGGGGCGCGGCTACACCTTC. The chain recombines TRBV15 with TRBJ1-2; possible D gene TRBD1, 6 bases. CDR1 is LNHNV, CDR2 YYDKDF, per germline (reference sequence). The CDR3 spans 14 residues. Trimming took off 3 bases at V and 8 bases at J, with 16 bases between the two ends.

This clonotype has at least ten counts. The chain couples TRBV18 to TRBJ2-7; TRBD1 matches at 8 bases. Per the germline V gene, CDR1 is KGHSH and CDR2 is LQKENI. The CDR3 is made up of 14 amino acids. The V and J ends lost 4 bases and 4 bases, in that order; junction bases with no gene match: 6. DNA for the CDR3: TGTGCCAGCTCACAGGCAGGGGGCGCGTACGAGCAGTACTTC. It encodes CASSQAGGAYEQYF.

This clonotype has at least ten counts. The chain uses TRBV18 and TRBJ1-2, with D perhaps TRBD1 (5 bases). Germline V gene lookup returns CDR1 KGHSH and CDR2 LQKENI. V was cut by 2 bases and J by 4 bases, with 11 bases left in between. This CDR3 spans 14 amino acids. The CDR3 bases are TGTGCCAGCTCACCAGTCCAGGGCAGCTATGGCTACACCTTC. Protein product: CASSPVQGSYGYTF.

The chain couples TRBV20-1 to TRBJ2-7; 7 bases line up with TRBD1. The J segment lost 0 bases and the V segment lost 1 base, leaving 6 bases of the junction unmatched. Germline V lookup: CDR1 DFQATT, CDR2 SNEGSKA (reference sequence). The length of the CDR3 is 15 residues. This chain's CDR3 is CSARGPGQLSYEQYF. DNA for the CDR3: TGCAGTGCTAGAGGCCCGGGACAGCTCTCCTACGAGCAGTACTTC.

The sample holds many counts of this clonotype. The rearrangement links TRBV27 to TRBJ2-3, with 13 bases identical to TRBD2. Germline CDR1 is MNHEY and CDR2 is SMNVEV (reference sequence). The CDR3 loop spans 15 amino acids. The V segment lost 8 bases and the J segment 5 bases; nucleotides outside the gene matches: 7. The CDR3 reads CASRGLAGVGDTQYF. CDR3 coding DNA: TGTGCCAGCCGTGGACTAGCGGGAGTTGGAGATACGCAGTATTTT.

This clonotype came up a few times. This CDR3 is CASSQGVYDTEAFF. CDR3 coding DNA: TGTGCCAGCAGCCAAGGGGTGTATGACACTGAAGCTTTCTTT. The chain carries TRBV3-1 and TRBJ1-1; no clear D. Per germline, CDR1 LGHDT and CDR2 YNNKEL (reference sequence). This CDR3 region has 14 residues. Deletions cut 1 base from V and 3 bases from J, with 9 bases between.

The chain uses TRBV9 and TRBJ2-1, with 8 bases that match TRBD1. The CDR3 loop spans 15 amino acids. Per the germline V gene, CDR1 is SGDLS and CDR2 is YYNGEE. With 0 bases clipped from V and 7 bases from J, the junction kept 6 bases outside the gene matches. The CDR3 sequence: CASSVGGDRSNEQFF. In nucleotides, the CDR3 is TGTGCCAGCAGCGTAGGAGGGGACAGGAGTAATGAGCAGTTCTTC.

This clonotype appeared many times. The rearrangement links TRBV9 to TRBJ2-3; D may be TRBD2 (5 bases). The CDR3 runs 17 residues. V was trimmed by 0 bases and J by 0 bases, leaving 14 bases between them. Germline values: CDR1 SGDLS, CDR2 YYNGEE. This CDR3 is CASSVEDSRTSTDTQYF. The CDR3 DNA sequence: TGTGCCAGCAGCGTAGAGGACTCGAGGACTAGCACAGATACGCAGTATTTT. The full variable domain, completed using reference TRBV9 and TRBJ2-3, is DSGVTQTPKHLITATGQRVTLRCSPRSGDLSVYWYQQSLDQGLQFLIQYYNGEERAKGNILERFSAQQFPDLHSELNLSSLELGDSALYFCASSVEDSRTSTDTQYFGPGTRLTVL.

This clonotype was detected ten times or more. DNA for the CDR3: TGTGCCAGCAGCCCCAGGGATACCGGGGAGCTGTTTTTT. The encoded protein is CASSPRDTGELFF. The rearrangement joins TRBV11-3 to TRBJ2-2; TRBD1 is a possible D gene (5 bases). Germline CDR1 and CDR2: SGHNT and YENEEA. The CDR3 is 13 residues long. Trimming stripped 5 bases from V and 5 bases from J, with 9 bases between.

In its sample, this clonotype was seen many times. The genes are TRBV3-1 and TRBJ2-5; no clear D. This CDR3 region has 13 residues. The V gene lost 3 bases and the J gene lost 5 bases, with 10 bases spanning the gap. The germline V gene encodes CDR1 LGHDT and CDR2 YNNKEL (reference sequence). CDR3 in amino acids: CASSHGLLETQYF. DNA for the CDR3: TGTGCCAGCAGCCACGGTTTGCTTGAGACCCAGTACTTC.

This clonotype was recorded many times. The chain employs TRBV2 and TRBJ1-2; no definite D call. The CDR3 is 12 residues long. V lost 4 bases and J 4 bases, leaving 7 bases between the germline ends. CDR1 and CDR2 (germline): SNHLY, FYNNEI. CDR3 amino acids: CASSGDGYGYTF. The CDR3 DNA sequence: TGTGCCAGCAGTGGGGATGGCTATGGCTACACCTTC.